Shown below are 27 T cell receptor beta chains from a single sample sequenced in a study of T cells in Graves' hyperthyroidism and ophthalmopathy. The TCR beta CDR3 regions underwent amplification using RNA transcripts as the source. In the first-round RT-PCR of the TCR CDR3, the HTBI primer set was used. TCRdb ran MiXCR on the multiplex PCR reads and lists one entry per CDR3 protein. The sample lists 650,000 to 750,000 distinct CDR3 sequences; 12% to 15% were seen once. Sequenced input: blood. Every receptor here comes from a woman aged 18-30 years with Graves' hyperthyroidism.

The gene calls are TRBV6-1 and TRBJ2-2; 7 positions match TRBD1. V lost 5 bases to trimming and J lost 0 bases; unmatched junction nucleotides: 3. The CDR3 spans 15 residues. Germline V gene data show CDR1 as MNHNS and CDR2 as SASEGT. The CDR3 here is CASSWDRANTGELFF. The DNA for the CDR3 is TGTGCCAGCAGTTGGGACAGAGCGAACACCGGGGAGCTGTTTTTT.

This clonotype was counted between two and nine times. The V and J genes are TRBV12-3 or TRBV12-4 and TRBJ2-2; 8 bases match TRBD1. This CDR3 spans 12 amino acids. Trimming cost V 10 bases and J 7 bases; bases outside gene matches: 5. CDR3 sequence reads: CAIRGPVGELFF. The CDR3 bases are TGTGCCATCAGGGGGCCTGTCGGGGAGCTGTTTTTT.

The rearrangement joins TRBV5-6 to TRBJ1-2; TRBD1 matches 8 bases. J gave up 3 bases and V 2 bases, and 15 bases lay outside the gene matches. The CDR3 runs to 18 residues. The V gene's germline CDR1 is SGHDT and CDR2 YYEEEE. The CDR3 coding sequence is TGTGCCAGCAGCTTCCTCGGGACAGGCCCCAAGGGGCACTATGGCTACACCTTC. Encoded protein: CASSFLGTGPKGHYGYTF. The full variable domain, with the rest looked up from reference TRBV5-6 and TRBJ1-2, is DAGVTQSPTHLIKTRGQQVTLRCSPKSGHDTVSWYQQALGQGPQFIFQYYEEEERQRGNFPDRFSGHQFPNYSSELNVNALLLGDSALYLCASSFLGTGPKGHYGYTFGSGTRLTVV.

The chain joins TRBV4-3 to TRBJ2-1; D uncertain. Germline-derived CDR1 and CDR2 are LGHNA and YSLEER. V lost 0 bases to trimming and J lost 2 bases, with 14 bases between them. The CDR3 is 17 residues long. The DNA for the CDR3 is TGCGCCAGCAGCCAAGAATGGGCCGCCACCCCCTACAATGAGCAGTTCTTC. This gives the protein CASSQEWAATPYNEQFF.

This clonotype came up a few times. The CDR3 DNA reads TGTGCCAGCAGCTTAGGGATGTTTGAGGATGAGACCCAGTACTTC. This sequence encodes CASSLGMFEDETQYF. V gene TRBV7-9 combines with J gene TRBJ2-5; unclear D gene. The V end lost 1 base, the J end lost 5 bases, and 14 bases lay between the germline ends. The germline V gene encodes CDR1 SEHNR and CDR2 FQNEAQ (reference sequence). The CDR3 is 15 residues long.

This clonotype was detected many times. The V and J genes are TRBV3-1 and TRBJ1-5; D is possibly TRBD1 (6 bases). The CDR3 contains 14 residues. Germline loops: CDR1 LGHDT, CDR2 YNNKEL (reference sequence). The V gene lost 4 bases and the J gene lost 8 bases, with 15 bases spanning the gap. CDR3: CASSPTGKDKPQHF. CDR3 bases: TGTGCCAGCAGCCCAACAGGGAAGGATAAGCCCCAGCATTTT.

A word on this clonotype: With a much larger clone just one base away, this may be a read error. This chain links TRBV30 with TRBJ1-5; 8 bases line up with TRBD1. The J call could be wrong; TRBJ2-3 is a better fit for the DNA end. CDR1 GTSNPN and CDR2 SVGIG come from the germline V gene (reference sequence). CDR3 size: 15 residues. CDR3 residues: CAWSVTGGANQPQYF. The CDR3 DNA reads TGTGCCTGGAGTGTAACAGGGGGTGCCAATCAGCCCCAGTATTTT.

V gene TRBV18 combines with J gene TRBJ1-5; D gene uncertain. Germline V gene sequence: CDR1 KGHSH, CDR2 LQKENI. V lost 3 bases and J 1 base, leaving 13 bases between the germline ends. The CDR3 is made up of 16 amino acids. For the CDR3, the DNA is TGTGCCAGCTCACCTTTAGGTGGTATGAGCAATCAGCCCCAGCATTTT. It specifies CASSPLGGMSNQPQHF.

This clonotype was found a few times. CDR3: CASSHAREPLQETQYF. Written as DNA, the CDR3 is TGCGCCAGCAGCCACGCAAGGGAACCGCTCCAAGAGACCCAGTACTTC. The genes are TRBV4-1 and TRBJ2-5; no clear D. V gave up 3 bases and J gave up 1 base, with 15 bases separating them. Germline V gives CDR1 MGHRA, CDR2 YSYEKL. The CDR3 runs 16 residues.

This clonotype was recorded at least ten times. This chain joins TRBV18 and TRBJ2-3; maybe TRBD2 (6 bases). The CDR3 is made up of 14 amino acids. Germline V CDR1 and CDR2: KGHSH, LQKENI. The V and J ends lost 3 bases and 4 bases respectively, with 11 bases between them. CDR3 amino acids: CASSPRDGADTQYF. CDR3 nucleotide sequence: TGTGCCAGCTCACCGCGGGACGGCGCAGATACGCAGTATTTT.

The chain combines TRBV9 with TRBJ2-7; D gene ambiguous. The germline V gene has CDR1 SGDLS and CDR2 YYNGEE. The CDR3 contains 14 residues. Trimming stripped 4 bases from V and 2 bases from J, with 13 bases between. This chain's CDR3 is CASSYEDQAYEQYF. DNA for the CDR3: TGTGCCAGCAGCTACGAGGATCAGGCCTACGAGCAGTACTTC.

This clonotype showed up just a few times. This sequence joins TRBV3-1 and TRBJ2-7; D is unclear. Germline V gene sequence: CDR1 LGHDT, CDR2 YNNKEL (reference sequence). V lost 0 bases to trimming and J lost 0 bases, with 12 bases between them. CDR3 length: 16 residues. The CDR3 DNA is TGTGCCAGCAGCCAAGATCGGTGGGATGCCTCCTACGAGCAGTACTTC. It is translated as CASSQDRWDASYEQYF.

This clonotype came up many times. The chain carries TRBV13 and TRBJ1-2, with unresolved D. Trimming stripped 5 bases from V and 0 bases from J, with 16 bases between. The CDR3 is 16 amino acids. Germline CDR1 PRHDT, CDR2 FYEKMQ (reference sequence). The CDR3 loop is CASSKRTRQANYGYTF. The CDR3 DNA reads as TGTGCCAGCAGCAAAAGGACCCGACAAGCTAACTATGGCTACACCTTC.

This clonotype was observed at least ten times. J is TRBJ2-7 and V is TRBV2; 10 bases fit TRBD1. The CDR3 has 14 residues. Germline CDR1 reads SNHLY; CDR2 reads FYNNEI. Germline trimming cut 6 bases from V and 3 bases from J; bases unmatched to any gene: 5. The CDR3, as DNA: TGTGCCAGCAGGGACCGGGACAGGGGCTACGAGCAGTACTTC. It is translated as CASRDRDRGYEQYF. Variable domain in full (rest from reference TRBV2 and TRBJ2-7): EPEVTQTPSHQVTQMGQEVILRCVPISNHLYFYWYRQILGQKVEFLVSFYNNEISEKSEIFDDQFSVERPDGSNFTLKIRSTKLEDSAMYFCASRDRDRGYEQYFGPGTRLTVT.

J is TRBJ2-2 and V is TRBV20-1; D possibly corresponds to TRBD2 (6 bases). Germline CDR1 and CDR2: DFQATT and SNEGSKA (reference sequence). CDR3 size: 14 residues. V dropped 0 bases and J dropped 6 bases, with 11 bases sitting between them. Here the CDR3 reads CSARDWAGSGELFF. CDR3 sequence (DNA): TGCAGTGCTAGAGATTGGGCGGGATCCGGGGAGCTGTTTTTT.

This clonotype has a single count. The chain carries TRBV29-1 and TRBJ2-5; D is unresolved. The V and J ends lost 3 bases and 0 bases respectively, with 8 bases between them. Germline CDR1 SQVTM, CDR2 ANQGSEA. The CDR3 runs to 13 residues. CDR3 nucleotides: TGCAGCGTTGACCCGCCGGACCAAGAGACCCAGTACTTC. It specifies CSVDPPDQETQYF. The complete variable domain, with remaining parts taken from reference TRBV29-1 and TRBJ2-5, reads SAVISQKPSRDICQRGTSLTIQCQVDSQVTMMFWYRQQPGQSLTLIATANQGSEATYESGFVIDKFPISRPNLTFSTLTVSNMSPEDSSIYLCSVDPPDQETQYFGPGTRLLVL.

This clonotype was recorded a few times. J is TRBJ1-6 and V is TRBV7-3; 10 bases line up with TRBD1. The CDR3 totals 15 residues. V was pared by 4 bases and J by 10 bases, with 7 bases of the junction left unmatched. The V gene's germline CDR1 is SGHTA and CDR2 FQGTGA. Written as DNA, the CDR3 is TGTGCCAGCAGCTCGGGGACAGGGGAGGGATCACCCCTCCACTTT. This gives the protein CASSSGTGEGSPLHF.

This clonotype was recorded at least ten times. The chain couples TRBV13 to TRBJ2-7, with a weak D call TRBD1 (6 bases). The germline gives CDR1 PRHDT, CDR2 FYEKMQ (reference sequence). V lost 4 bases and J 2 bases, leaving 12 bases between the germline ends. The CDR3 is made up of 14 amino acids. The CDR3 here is CASSWGLVTYEQYF. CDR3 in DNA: TGTGCCAGCAGCTGGGGGCTAGTCACCTACGAGCAGTACTTC.

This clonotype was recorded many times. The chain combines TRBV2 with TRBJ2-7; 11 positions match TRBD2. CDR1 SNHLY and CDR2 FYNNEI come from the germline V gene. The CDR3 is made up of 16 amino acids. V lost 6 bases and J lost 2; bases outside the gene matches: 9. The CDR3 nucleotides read TGTGCCAGCAGACTAAGACTAGCGGGGATTACCTACGAGCAGTACTTC. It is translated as CASRLRLAGITYEQYF.

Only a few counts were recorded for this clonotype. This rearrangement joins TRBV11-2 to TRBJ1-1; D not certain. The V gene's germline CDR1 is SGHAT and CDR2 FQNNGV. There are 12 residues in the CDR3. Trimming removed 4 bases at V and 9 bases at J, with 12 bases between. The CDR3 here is CASSSLLRKAFF. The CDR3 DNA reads TGTGCCAGCAGCTCCCTTCTTAGGAAAGCTTTCTTT.

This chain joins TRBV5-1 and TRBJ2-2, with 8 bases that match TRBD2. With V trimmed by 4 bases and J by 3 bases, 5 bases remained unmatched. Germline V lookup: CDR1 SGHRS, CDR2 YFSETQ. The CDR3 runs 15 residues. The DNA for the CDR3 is TGCGCCAGCAGCCGGAGCGGGAGTGACACCGGGGAGCTGTTTTTT. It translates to CASSRSGSDTGELFF.

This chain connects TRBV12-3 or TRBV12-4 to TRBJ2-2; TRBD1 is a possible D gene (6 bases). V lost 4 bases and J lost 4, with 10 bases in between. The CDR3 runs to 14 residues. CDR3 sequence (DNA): TGTGCCAGCAGTTATGCAGGGGTCACCGGGGAGCTGTTTTTT. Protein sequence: CASSYAGVTGELFF.

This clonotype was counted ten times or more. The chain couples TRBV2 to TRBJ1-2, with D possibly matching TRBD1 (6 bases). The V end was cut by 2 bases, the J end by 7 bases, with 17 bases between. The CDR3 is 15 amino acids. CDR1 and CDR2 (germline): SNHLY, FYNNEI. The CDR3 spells CASSETRDMYGGYTF. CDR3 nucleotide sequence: TGTGCCAGCAGTGAAACCCGGGACATGTATGGTGGCTACACCTTC.

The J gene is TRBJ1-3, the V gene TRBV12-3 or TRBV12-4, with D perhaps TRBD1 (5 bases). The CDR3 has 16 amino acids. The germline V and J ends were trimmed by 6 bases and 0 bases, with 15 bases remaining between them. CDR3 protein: CASRHRSPSSGNTIYF. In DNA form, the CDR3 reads TGTGCCAGCAGACACAGGTCCCCTTCCTCTGGAAACACCATATATTTT.

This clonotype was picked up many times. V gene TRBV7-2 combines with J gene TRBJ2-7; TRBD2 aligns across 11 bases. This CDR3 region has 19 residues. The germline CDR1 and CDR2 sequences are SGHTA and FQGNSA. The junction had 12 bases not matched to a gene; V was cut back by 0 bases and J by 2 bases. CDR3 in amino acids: CASSLALRLAGLTAYEQYF. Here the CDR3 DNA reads TGTGCCAGCAGCTTAGCGCTTCGACTAGCGGGGTTAACCGCCTACGAGCAGTACTTC.

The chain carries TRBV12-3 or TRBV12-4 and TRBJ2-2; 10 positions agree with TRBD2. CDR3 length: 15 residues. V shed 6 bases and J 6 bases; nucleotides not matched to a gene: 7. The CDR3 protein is CASSPGSGRAGELFF. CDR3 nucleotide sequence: TGTGCCAGCAGCCCAGGGAGCGGGAGGGCCGGGGAGCTGTTTTTT.

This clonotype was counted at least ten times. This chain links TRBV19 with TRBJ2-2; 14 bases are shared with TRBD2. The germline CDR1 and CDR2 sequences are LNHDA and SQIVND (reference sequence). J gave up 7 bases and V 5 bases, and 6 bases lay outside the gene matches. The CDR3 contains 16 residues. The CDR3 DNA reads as TGTGCCAGTAGTTTGGGACTAGCGGGAGTTGGCGGGGAGCTGTTTTTT. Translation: CASSLGLAGVGGELFF. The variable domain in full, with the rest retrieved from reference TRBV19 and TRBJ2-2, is DGGITQSPKYLFRKEGQNVTLSCEQNLNHDAMYWYRQDPGQGLRLIYYSQIVNDFQKGDIAEGYSVSREKKESFPLTVTSAQKNPTAFYLCASSLGLAGVGGELFFGEGSRLTVL.